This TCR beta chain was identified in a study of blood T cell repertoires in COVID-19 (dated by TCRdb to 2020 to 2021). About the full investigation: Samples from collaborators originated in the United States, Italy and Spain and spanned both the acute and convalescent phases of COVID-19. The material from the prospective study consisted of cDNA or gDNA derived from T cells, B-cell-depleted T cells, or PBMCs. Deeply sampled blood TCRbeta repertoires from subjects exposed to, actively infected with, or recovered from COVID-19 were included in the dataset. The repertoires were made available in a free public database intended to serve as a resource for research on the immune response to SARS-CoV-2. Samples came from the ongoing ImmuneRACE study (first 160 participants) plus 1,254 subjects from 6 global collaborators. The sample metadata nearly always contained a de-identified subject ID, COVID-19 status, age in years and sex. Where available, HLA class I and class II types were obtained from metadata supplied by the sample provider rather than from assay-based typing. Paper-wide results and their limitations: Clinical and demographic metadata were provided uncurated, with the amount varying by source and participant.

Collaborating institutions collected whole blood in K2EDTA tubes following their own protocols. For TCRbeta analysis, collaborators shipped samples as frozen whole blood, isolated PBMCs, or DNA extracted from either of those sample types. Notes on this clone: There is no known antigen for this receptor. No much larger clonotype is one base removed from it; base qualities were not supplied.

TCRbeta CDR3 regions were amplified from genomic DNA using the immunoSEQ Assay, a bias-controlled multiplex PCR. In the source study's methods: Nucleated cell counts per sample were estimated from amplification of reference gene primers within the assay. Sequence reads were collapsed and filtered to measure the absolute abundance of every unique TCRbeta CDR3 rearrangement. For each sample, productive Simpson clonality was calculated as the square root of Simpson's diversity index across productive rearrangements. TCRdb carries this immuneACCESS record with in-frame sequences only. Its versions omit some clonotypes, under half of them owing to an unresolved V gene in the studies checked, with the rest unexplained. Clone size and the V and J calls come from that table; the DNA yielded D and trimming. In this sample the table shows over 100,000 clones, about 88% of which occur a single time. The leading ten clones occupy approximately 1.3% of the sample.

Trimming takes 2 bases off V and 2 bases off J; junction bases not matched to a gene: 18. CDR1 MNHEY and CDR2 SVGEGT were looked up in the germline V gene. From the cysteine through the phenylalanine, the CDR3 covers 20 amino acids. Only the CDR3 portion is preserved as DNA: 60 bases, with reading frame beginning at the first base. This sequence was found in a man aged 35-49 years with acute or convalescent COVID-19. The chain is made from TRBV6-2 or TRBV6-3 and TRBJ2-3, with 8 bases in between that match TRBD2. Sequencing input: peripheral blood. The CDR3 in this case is CASSYPFTPRGAGDTDTQYF. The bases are TGTGCCAGCAGTTACCCCTTCACACCTAGGGGAGCGGGGGACACAGATACGCAGTATTTT.